Each of the 18 T cell receptor beta chains below was sequenced from the same sample in a study of shared clonotypes between healthy human individuals. Method: immunoSEQ multiplex PCR; TCRdb's copy keeps in-frame clones and lacks some. The sample carries 730,000 or so clones, roughly 70% recorded once. The sample consisted of memory CD4+ T cells sorted from blood. Subset: CD45RA-negative fraction. These receptors were collected from a woman aged 30 to 39 in good health.

V gene TRBV28 combines with J gene TRBJ1-2; no reliable D call. The V and J ends lost 6 bases and 6 bases respectively, with 17 bases between them. Germline-derived CDR1 and CDR2 are MDHEN and SYDVKM. The CDR3 spans 14 residues. The CDR3, as DNA: TGTGCCAGCAGCACACAGATCATCGGCCATGGCTACACCTTC. This gives the protein CASSTQIIGHGYTF.

This clone has a handful of counts. Other DNA sequences from this sample encode an identical CDR3 as well. The V call is TRBV28, the J call TRBJ1-5; D is perhaps TRBD1 (6 bases). From germline, CDR1 is MDHEN and CDR2 SYDVKM. Trimming cost V 5 bases and J 0 bases, with 8 bases left between them. The CDR3 has 14 residues. CDR3 DNA: TGTGCCAGCAGTCGACAGGTTAGCAATCAGCCCCAGCATTTT. Translating it yields CASSRQVSNQPQHF.

This clone was counted a few times. The chain recombines TRBV7-2 with TRBJ1-4; 8 nucleotides align to TRBD1. Germline-derived CDR1 and CDR2 are SGHTA and FQGNSA. This CDR3 has 15 residues. After removal of 6 bases from V and 6 bases from J, the junction contained 9 bases not matched to a gene. The CDR3 DNA follows: TGTGCCAGCAGGTCAAGAGGGACAGGTGATGAAAAACTGTTTTTT. As protein: CASRSRGTGDEKLFF.

The chain uses TRBV14 and TRBJ2-1; 8 bases line up with TRBD1. CDR3 size: 16 residues. The germline CDR1 and CDR2 sequences are SGHDN and FVKESK. J lost 7 bases, V lost 5 bases, and 13 bases had no gene match. CDR3 sequence reads: CASSFSTGGSKNEQFF. The DNA for the CDR3 is TGTGCCAGCAGCTTTAGTACAGGGGGTTCTAAAAATGAGCAGTTCTTC. The complete variable domain, with remaining parts taken from reference TRBV14 and TRBJ2-1, reads EAGVTQFPSHSVIEKGQTVTLRCDPISGHDNLYWYRRVMGKEIKFLLHFVKESKQDESGMPNNRFLAERTGGTYSTLKVQPAELEDSGVYFCASSFSTGGSKNEQFFGPGTRLTVL.

V gene TRBV6-5 combines with J gene TRBJ1-5; 8 nucleotides line up with TRBD1. Losses at the gene ends were 3 bases for V and 4 bases for J; bases not matched to a gene: 5. Per germline, CDR1 MNHEY and CDR2 SVGAGI. The CDR3 has 15 amino acids. CDR3 DNA sequence: TGTGCCAGCAGTTATGGACAGGGAGTAAATCAGCCCCAGCATTTT. Protein product: CASSYGQGVNQPQHF.

The chain uses TRBV28 and TRBJ1-5; 7 positions agree with TRBD1. The CDR3 covers 14 residues. Looked up from germline, CDR1 is MDHEN and CDR2 is SYDVKM. Unmatched junction bases numbered 4, after V lost 6 bases and J lost 2 bases. The CDR3 DNA reads TGTGCCAGCAGCTCCGACAGGGGCAATCAGCCCCAGCATTTT. It codes for CASSSDRGNQPQHF.

This clone was detected only once. The J gene is TRBJ1-1, the V gene TRBV11-3, with a tentative D call TRBD1 (5 bases). Trimming stripped 5 bases from V and 1 base from J, with 8 bases between. Germline CDR1 and CDR2: SGHNT and YENEEA. The CDR3 contains 13 residues. The CDR3 DNA sequence: TGTGCCAGCAGCCGTAGGGGGAACACTGAAGCTTTCTTT. It encodes CASSRRGNTEAFF.

This clone was observed a single time. V and J are TRBV27 and TRBJ1-1, with 7 bases identical to TRBD1. Germline CDR1 reads MNHEY; CDR2 reads SMNVEV (reference sequence). This CDR3 has 14 residues. V was pared by 3 bases and J by 3 bases, with 4 bases of the junction left unmatched. The CDR3 nucleotides read TGTGCCAGCAGTTTGCTCAGGGGGGACACTGAAGCTTTCTTT. Translated: CASSLLRGDTEAFF.

There are a few counts of this clone. The chain joins TRBV28 to TRBJ2-7; D unclear. The V and J ends lost 5 bases and 5 bases respectively, with 13 bases between them. The germline V gene encodes CDR1 MDHEN and CDR2 SYDVKM. The CDR3 has 13 residues. The CDR3 protein is CASSPWTSDEQYF. DNA for the CDR3: TGTGCCAGCAGTCCGTGGACCAGTGACGAGCAGTACTTC.

The chain employs TRBV19 and TRBJ2-6; the match to TRBD1 covers 9 bases. CDR3 length: 17 amino acids. Per germline, CDR1 LNHDA and CDR2 SQIVND (reference sequence). Trimming cost V 2 bases and J 4 bases; bases outside gene matches: 6. The CDR3 DNA is TGTGCCAGTAGTATACCTTACAGGGGGCTAGGGGCCAACGTCCTGACTTTC. This translates into CASSIPYRGLGANVLTF.

The chain uses TRBV28 and TRBJ2-3; 12 nucleotides match TRBD2. Germline V lookup: CDR1 MDHEN, CDR2 SYDVKM. The length of the CDR3 is 14 residues. After removal of 6 bases from V and 9 bases from J, the junction contained 7 bases not matched to a gene. CDR3 loop: CASRRRLAGDTQYF. The CDR3 DNA reads as TGTGCCAGCAGGAGAAGACTAGCGGGAGACACGCAGTATTTT.

This chain joins TRBV28 and TRBJ1-4; D is undetermined. V was cut by 3 bases and J by 6 bases, with 5 bases left in between. CDR3 length: 12 residues. CDR1 and CDR2 from the germline V gene are MDHEN and SYDVKM. The CDR3 spells CASSLADEKLFF. CDR3 sequence (DNA): TGTGCCAGCAGTTTGGCCGATGAAAAACTGTTTTTT.

The chain is built from TRBV7-2 and TRBJ1-5, with D perhaps matching TRBD1 (5 bases). V gave up 4 bases and J gave up 1 base, with 14 bases separating them. This CDR3 is built from 16 residues. CDR1 is SGHTA and CDR2 is FQGNSA in the germline V gene. The DNA for the CDR3 is TGTGCCAGCAGCTCCACCGGGACCTCGAGCAATCAGCCCCAGCATTTT. Translating gives CASSSTGTSSNQPQHF.

The chain is built from TRBV5-1 and TRBJ1-1; TRBD1 agrees at 8 bases. Trimming removed 3 bases from V and 1 base from J; junction bases left unmatched: 2. Per the germline V gene, CDR1 is SGHRS and CDR2 is YFSETQ. The CDR3 length is 14 residues. The chain's CDR3 is CASSSQGANTEAFF. The CDR3 DNA reads as TGCGCCAGCAGCTCGCAGGGGGCGAACACTGAAGCTTTCTTT.

This clone was detected only a few times. This rearrangement joins TRBV28 to TRBJ1-2; 9 positions agree with TRBD1. This CDR3 contains 16 residues. CDR1 is MDHEN, CDR2 SYDVKM, per germline. Trimming removed 5 bases from V and 8 bases from J; junction bases left unmatched: 15. CDR3 protein: CASSTIGTGRFGGYTF. For the CDR3, the DNA is TGTGCCAGCAGTACTATCGGGACAGGGCGTTTCGGGGGCTACACCTTC.

The gene calls are TRBV19 and TRBJ1-2; D remains ambiguous. There are 13 residues in the CDR3. Trimming stripped 7 bases from V and 0 bases from J, with 9 bases between. Germline CDR1 LNHDA, CDR2 SQIVND (reference sequence). The CDR3 region has the DNA TGTGCCAGTACAAAGACGTCTAACTATGGCTACACCTTC. It encodes CASTKTSNYGYTF.

The CDR3 bases are TGTGCCAGCAGGCCCGCGGGGGACACAGATACGCAGTATTTT. It specifies CASRPAGDTDTQYF. The chain joins TRBV28 to TRBJ2-3, with 7 bases aligning to TRBD2. The CDR3 extends over 14 amino acids. V dropped 6 bases and J dropped 2; count of bases not matched to a gene: 5. Germline assignment: CDR1 MDHEN and CDR2 SYDVKM.

There are a few counts of this clone. CDR3 in DNA: TGTGCCAGCAGTTTATCCAGGGGTTACGAAAAACTGTTTTTT. Its translation is CASSLSRGYEKLFF. This sequence joins TRBV27 and TRBJ1-4; possible D gene TRBD1, 6 bases. Trimming stripped 0 bases from V and 8 bases from J, with 10 bases between. This CDR3 has 14 residues. Germline V gives CDR1 MNHEY, CDR2 SMNVEV (reference sequence).